The 24 T cell receptor beta chains in this list originate from one sample, sequenced in a study of human T cells and chemical hapten exposure. TCRdb passed the RACE reads through MiXCR, listing each CDR3 protein once. The sample has more than 95,000 distinct CDR3 sequences; nearly 35% are singletons. The time point: patch test 3, about 24 weeks after DPC sensitization. The treatment here: therapeutic diphenylcyclopropenone sensitization with weekly scalp DPC. The sequences come from whole blood, collected in connection with sensitization to the hapten diphenylcyclopropenone (DPC). These receptors were collected from a man aged 35 to 55 with alopecia areata. Some clones in this sample may be carry-over from other donors' samples.

This clonotype was counted a few times. The V and J genes are TRBV20-1 and TRBJ2-7; D perhaps matches TRBD2 (5 bases). The CDR3 extends over 14 amino acids. Germline V gene data show CDR1 as DFQATT and CDR2 as SNEGSKA (reference sequence). Trimming stripped 3 bases from V and 3 bases from J, with 15 bases between. CDR3 loop: CSARSPDRGYEQYF. DNA of the CDR3: TGCAGTGCTAGGTCGCCAGACCGGGGCTACGAGCAGTACTTC.

There are a few counts of this clonotype. The V gene is TRBV7-2, the J gene TRBJ2-1; possibly TRBD1 for D (6 bases). Trimming removed 6 bases from V and 0 bases from J, with 12 bases in between. This CDR3 has 15 residues. Germline CDR1 SGHTA, CDR2 FQGNSA. CDR3 in DNA: TGTGCCAGCAGGTTGGACAGCTCCTCCTACAATGAGCAGTTCTTC. It codes for CASRLDSSSYNEQFF.

V is TRBV27 and J is TRBJ2-1; D is perhaps TRBD2 (6 bases). V gave up 6 bases and J gave up 8 bases, with 20 bases separating them. CDR3 size: 15 residues. CDR1 MNHEY and CDR2 SMNVEV come from the germline V gene (reference sequence). The CDR3 spells CASRGYGSPQDEQFF. The CDR3 nucleotides read TGTGCCAGCAGGGGGTACGGGAGCCCTCAGGATGAGCAGTTCTTC.

The rearrangement links TRBV7-2 to TRBJ2-5; TRBD1 might be the D (5 bases). V was trimmed by 5 bases and J by 6 bases, leaving 13 bases between them. The CDR3 contains 13 residues. CDR1 is SGHTA and CDR2 is FQGNSA in the germline V gene. CDR3 in amino acids: CASSTDSIQTQYF. The DNA of the CDR3 is TGTGCCAGCAGCACCGACAGTATTCAGACCCAGTACTTC.

This chain uses TRBV28 with TRBJ2-3, with D hard to call. The V end lost 7 bases, the J end lost 0 bases, and 11 bases lay between the germline ends. Germline CDR1 is MDHEN and CDR2 is SYDVKM. The length of the CDR3 is 14 residues. CDR3 protein: CASTSGQSTDTQYF. CDR3 coding DNA: TGTGCCAGCACCTCTGGGCAGAGCACAGATACGCAGTATTTT.

This clonotype was detected a few times. The V call is TRBV6-1, the J call TRBJ1-6; 8 bases agree with TRBD1. There are 15 residues in the CDR3. Germline assignment: CDR1 MNHNS and CDR2 SASEGT. With 2 bases clipped from V and 7 bases from J, the junction kept 4 bases outside the gene matches. The CDR3 spells CASSELGTGNSPLHF. CDR3 bases: TGTGCCAGCAGTGAACTCGGGACAGGCAATTCACCCCTCCACTTT.

This clonotype was detected only a few times. The chain couples TRBV7-9 to TRBJ2-1; no reliable D call. Germline CDR1 reads SEHNR; CDR2 reads FQNEAQ (reference sequence). The V gene lost 5 bases and the J gene lost 6 bases, with 5 bases spanning the gap. CDR3 length equals 11 residues. Here the CDR3 DNA reads TGTGCCAGCAGCGGCGGCAATGAGCAGTTCTTC. It yields the protein CASSGGNEQFF.

This clonotype was counted once. The CDR3: CASSIKGSGSYNEQFF. The CDR3, as DNA: TGTGCCAGCAGCATAAAGGGTTCAGGAAGCTACAATGAGCAGTTCTTC. This chain connects TRBV7-9 to TRBJ2-1; D unclear. The germline V and J ends were trimmed by 5 bases and 3 bases, with 17 bases remaining between them. CDR1 is SEHNR, CDR2 FQNEAQ, per germline (reference sequence). The CDR3 runs 16 residues.

This clonotype was observed a few times. The genes are TRBV5-6 and TRBJ1-1; no firm D call. With 5 bases removed from V and 1 base from J, the gap between germline ends came to 12 bases. Germline lookup yields CDR1 SGHDT and CDR2 YYEEEE. The CDR3 sequence is 14 residues long. The chain's CDR3 is CASSFTRPNTEAFF. CDR3 nucleotide sequence: TGTGCCAGCAGTTTCACACGGCCGAACACTGAAGCTTTCTTT.

This clonotype was seen a few times. The chain couples TRBV5-4 to TRBJ2-1; TRBD2 matches 11 bases. The CDR3 is made up of 16 amino acids. After removal of 2 bases from V and 5 bases from J, the junction contained 6 bases not matched to a gene. Germline V CDR1 and CDR2: SGHNT, YYREEE (reference sequence). In DNA, the CDR3 is TGTGCCAGCAGCTTTACACTAGCGGGAGTACACAATGAGCAGTTCTTC. Translating gives CASSFTLAGVHNEQFF.

This clonotype has only one observation. The gene calls are TRBV10-2 and TRBJ2-7, with TRBD2 matching 12 bases. Per the germline V gene, CDR1 is WSHSY and CDR2 is SAAADI. V lost 0 bases, J lost 5 bases, and 2 bases stayed unmatched. The CDR3 loop spans 15 amino acids. CDR3 loop: CASSESTSGRNEQYV. The CDR3 nucleotides read TGCGCCAGCAGTGAGTCTACTAGCGGGAGGAACGAGCAGTACGTC.

The V call is TRBV29-1, the J call TRBJ1-1; D is possibly TRBD1 (5 bases). V shed 1 base and J shed 0 bases, with 6 bases lying between them. The CDR3 is made up of 13 amino acids. Germline loops: CDR1 SQVTM, CDR2 ANQGSEA. The CDR3 sequence: CSVEAGMNTEAFF. The CDR3 nucleotides read TGCAGCGTTGAAGCAGGGATGAACACTGAAGCTTTCTTT.

The chain uses TRBV29-1 and TRBJ1-2, with TRBD1 matching 7 bases. J was trimmed by 2 bases and V by 1 base; bases with no gene match: 4. Germline loops: CDR1 SQVTM, CDR2 ANQGSEA. The CDR3 contains 14 residues. The CDR3 region is CSVEVGRGNYGYTF. The CDR3 DNA reads TGCAGCGTTGAAGTTGGCAGGGGGAACTATGGCTACACCTTC.

The chain has TRBV10-3 and TRBJ2-5; 12 positions agree with TRBD2. This CDR3 region has 15 residues. Germline assignment: CDR1 ENHRY and CDR2 SYGVKD. Trimming at V came to 2 bases and at J to 4 bases, leaving 2 bases not matched to a gene. The CDR3 sequence: CAISEPSGRAETQYF. The CDR3, as DNA: TGTGCCATCAGTGAGCCTAGCGGGAGGGCAGAGACCCAGTACTTC.

The chain carries TRBV29-1 and TRBJ2-1; D not resolved. V dropped 1 base and J dropped 0 bases, with 13 bases sitting between them. CDR1 SQVTM and CDR2 ANQGSEA come from the germline V gene. This CDR3 region has 16 residues. The CDR3 nucleotides read TGCAGCGTTGAAGTGGCCAGCGTAAGCTCCTACAATGAGCAGTTCTTC. Translated, it gives CSVEVASVSSYNEQFF.

The gene calls are TRBV11-2 and TRBJ2-5, with D possibly matching TRBD2 (6 bases). V was shortened by 5 bases and J by 0 bases, with 16 bases between the two germline ends. Germline CDR1 is SGHAT and CDR2 is FQNNGV. CDR3 length: 16 residues. For the CDR3, the DNA is TGTGCCAGCAGCCGCTCTAGCGCCTCGTACCAAGAGACCCAGTACTTC. Protein sequence: CASSRSSASYQETQYF.

This clonotype was picked up one time. The chain links TRBV24-1 to TRBJ2-3, with 10 bases identical to TRBD2. V gave up 3 bases and J gave up 3 bases; unmatched junction bases: 2. There are 15 residues in the CDR3. Germline CDR1 and CDR2: KGHDR and SFDVKD. The CDR3 DNA follows: TGTGCCACCAGTGATGCTAGCGGGAGAACAGATACGCAGTATTTT. It yields the protein CATSDASGRTDTQYF.

This clonotype was detected a few times. The chain joins TRBV20-1 to TRBJ2-3, with 12 bases identical to TRBD2. Trimming took 2 bases from V and 6 from J; bases not matched to a gene: 12. The germline gives CDR1 DFQATT, CDR2 SNEGSKA (reference sequence). This CDR3 is 17 amino acids long. This CDR3 is CSARSSSGRARFDTQYF. The CDR3 DNA reads as TGCAGTGCTAGATCCTCTAGCGGGAGGGCGAGATTTGATACGCAGTATTTT.

This rearrangement joins TRBV28 to TRBJ1-2; TRBD1 is a possible D gene (6 bases). The germline V gene encodes CDR1 MDHEN and CDR2 SYDVKM. V lost 7 bases and J 7 bases, leaving 13 bases between the germline ends. There are 12 residues in the CDR3. The CDR3 region is CASISTGGGYTF. The CDR3 coding sequence is TGTGCCAGCATTTCGACAGGTGGTGGCTACACCTTC.

In regard to this clonotype: The junction departs from germline at one end; a sequencing error may be responsible. This chain joins TRBV7-9 and TRBJ1-5, with D hard to call. CDR1 SEHNR and CDR2 FQNEAQ come from the germline V gene (reference sequence). CDR3 length: 17 residues. Here the CDR3 DNA reads TGTGCCAGCAGTTTAGGAAGGCCGCCGGGGTCGGGTCAGCCCCAGCATTTT. Its protein is CASSLGRPPGSGQPQHF.

The chain joins TRBV11-2 to TRBJ2-5; a weak D match, TRBD2 (6 bases). The germline CDR1 and CDR2 sequences are SGHAT and FQNNGV. V was clipped by 0 bases and J by 5 bases, with 10 bases between them. There are 14 residues in the CDR3. The CDR3 DNA is TGTGCCAGCAGCTTAGAACCTAGCGTGGAGACCCAGTACTTC. It codes for CASSLEPSVETQYF.

The rearrangement uses TRBV7-2 and TRBJ2-3; D is undetermined. The CDR3 loop spans 13 amino acids. CDR1 and CDR2 from the germline V gene are SGHTA and FQGNSA. V lost 3 bases and J lost 6, with 10 bases in between. DNA of the CDR3: TGTGCCAGCAGCTTTGGTCTTGCGGATACGCAGTATTTT. Translated, it gives CASSFGLADTQYF. The complete variable domain, with remaining parts taken from reference TRBV7-2 and TRBJ2-3, reads GAGVSQSPSNKVTEKGKDVELRCDPISGHTALYWYRQSLGQGLEFLIYFQGNSAPDKSGLPSDRFSAERTGGSVSTLTIQRTQQEDSAVYLCASSFGLADTQYFGPGTRLTVL.

The chain is built from TRBV23-1 and TRBJ1-4, with a tentative D call TRBD1 (6 bases). TRBV23-1 is recorded as an ORF, its role being uncertain. This CDR3 is built from 16 residues. V lost 0 bases to trimming and J lost 7 bases, with 15 bases between them. DNA for the CDR3: TGCGCCAGCAGTCAATCTCCCAGGGGAATTTTTGAAAAACTGTTTTTT. This codes for CASSQSPRGIFEKLFF.

This clonotype showed up just a few times. This chain uses TRBV7-8 with TRBJ1-1; 7 nucleotides line up with TRBD1. Looked up from germline, CDR1 is SGHVS and CDR2 is FQNEAQ. V gave up 1 base and J gave up 0 bases; unmatched junction bases: 11. The CDR3 length is 18 residues. This CDR3 is CASSLGDRVEVMNTEAFF. CDR3 DNA: TGTGCCAGCAGCTTAGGAGACAGGGTGGAAGTCATGAACACTGAAGCTTTCTTT.